Listed below are T cell receptor beta chains from one sample, sequenced in a study of Ad26.COV2.S vaccination and SARS-CoV-2 variants. Clones were read by immunoSEQ multiplex PCR, and TCRdb kept only the in-frame ones, dropping some. The sample has roughly 420,000 clones, 70% to 90% seen once. Sequences were derived from peripheral blood, sampled in a trial of Ad26.COV2.S vaccine versus placebo. These receptors were obtained from a person aged 18 to 65 who received the Ad26.COV2.S COVID-19 vaccine or a placebo. The CDR3 runs from the conserved cysteine through the conserved F or W. A D gene is named only where the DNA matches it firmly. Rows may omit the clone size; those that give it use once, few, many or a size class.

v_gene: TRBV5-1; d_gene: TRBD2; j_gene: TRBJ2-3; abundance: -; CDR3nt: TGCGCCAGCAGCTTAATGTTAGCGGGGCCCACAGATACGCAGTATTTT; CDR3aa: CASSLMLAGPTDTQYF
v_gene: TRBV3-1/TRBV3-2; d_gene: TRBD1; j_gene: TRBJ2-2; abundance: -; CDR3nt: TGTGCCAGCAGCCGGACAGGGTGGTACACCGGGGAGCTGTTTTTT; CDR3aa: CASSRTGWYTGELFF
v_gene: TRBV9; d_gene: TRBD1; j_gene: TRBJ2-3; abundance: -; CDR3nt: TGTGCCAGCAGGGATACAGGGGAGGATACGCAGTATTTT; CDR3aa: CASRDTGEDTQYF
v_gene: TRBV5-1; d_gene: -; j_gene: TRBJ1-1; abundance: -; CDR3nt: TGCGCCAGCAGCCAAACGGTCAATGAAGCTTTCTTT; CDR3aa: CASSQTVNEAFF
v_gene: TRBV3-1/TRBV3-2; d_gene: -; j_gene: TRBJ2-3; abundance: -; CDR3nt: TGTGCCAGCAGCTCCCCGGGGGAAATCACAGATACGCAGTATTTT; CDR3aa: CASSSPGEITDTQYF
v_gene: TRBV12-3/TRBV12-4; d_gene: TRBD1; j_gene: TRBJ2-7; abundance: once; CDR3nt: TGTGCCAGCCGAGAGACAGGGGCCTACGAGCAGTACTTC; CDR3aa: CASRETGAYEQYF
v_gene: TRBV5-5; d_gene: TRBD1; j_gene: TRBJ2-7; abundance: -; CDR3nt: TGTGCCAGCAGCGACCGGGACAGGGGCTCCTACGAGCAGTACTTC; CDR3aa: CASSDRDRGSYEQYF
v_gene: TRBV18; d_gene: -; j_gene: TRBJ1-2; abundance: -; CDR3nt: TGTGCCAGCTCACCCAGTTTACCCGGAGGGGACCCAAACTATGGCTACACCTTC; CDR3aa: CASSPSLPGGDPNYGYTF
v_gene: TRBV2; d_gene: -; j_gene: TRBJ1-2; abundance: -; CDR3nt: TGTGCCAGCAGTGTTGGGGGGGCGTATGGCTACACCTTC; CDR3aa: CASSVGGAYGYTF
v_gene: TRBV6-4; d_gene: -; j_gene: TRBJ1-2; abundance: -; CDR3nt: TGTGCCAGCAGTGCTCAACCCGGACAGCCGATGTATGGCTACACCTTC; CDR3aa: CASSAQPGQPMYGYTF
v_gene: TRBV28; d_gene: TRBD2; j_gene: TRBJ2-1; abundance: -; CDR3nt: TGTGCCAGCAGTTGGACTAGCGGGGGGACCGACAATGAGCAGTTCTTC; CDR3aa: CASSWTSGGTDNEQFF
v_gene: TRBV4-3; d_gene: -; j_gene: TRBJ1-1; abundance: -; CDR3nt: TGCGCCAGCCCCCTGGTCAGGGGTGGGAGGAACACTGAAGCTTTCTTT; CDR3aa: CASPLVRGGRNTEAFF
v_gene: TRBV24-1; d_gene: TRBD1; j_gene: TRBJ2-3; abundance: -; CDR3nt: TGTGCCACCAGTGATGCGGTCGGGACAGGCACAGATACGCAGTATTTT; CDR3aa: CATSDAVGTGTDTQYF
v_gene: TRBV10-3; d_gene: -; j_gene: TRBJ2-3; abundance: -; CDR3nt: TGTGCCATCAGTGATCAGGAGCACACAGATACGCAGTATTTT; CDR3aa: CAISDQEHTDTQYF
v_gene: TRBV7-3; d_gene: -; j_gene: TRBJ2-5; abundance: -; CDR3nt: TGTGCCAGCAGCTTACAAGAGACCCAGTACTTC; CDR3aa: CASSLQETQYF
v_gene: TRBV29-1; d_gene: -; j_gene: TRBJ1-1; abundance: -; CDR3nt: TGCAGCGTTGTATCAGGGGTTTATACTGAAGCTTTCTTT; CDR3aa: CSVVSGVYTEAFF
v_gene: TRBV13; d_gene: -; j_gene: TRBJ2-7; abundance: -; CDR3nt: TGTGCCAGCAGCTTATCGAATGGACTCTCCTACGAGCAGTACTTC; CDR3aa: CASSLSNGLSYEQYF
v_gene: TRBV7-8; d_gene: -; j_gene: TRBJ2-3; abundance: -; CDR3nt: TGTGCCAGCAGCTTAGACAGGGACCTCGATACGCAGTATTTT; CDR3aa: CASSLDRDLDTQYF
v_gene: TRBV7-2; d_gene: -; j_gene: TRBJ2-7; abundance: -; CDR3nt: TGTGCCAGCAGCTTAGCATCAGCGGTCTCTTACGAGCAGTACTTC; CDR3aa: CASSLASAVSYEQYF
v_gene: TRBV23-1; d_gene: -; j_gene: TRBJ1-3; abundance: -; CDR3nt: TGCGCCAGCACAAAGAGATGCCAGGAATGGAATTACTCTGGAAACACCATATATTTT; CDR3aa: CASTKRCQEWNYSGNTIYF
v_gene: TRBV14; d_gene: -; j_gene: TRBJ2-5; abundance: once; CDR3nt: TGTGCCAGCAGCCCCCTCACCGGAGGGCGGGAGACCCAGTACTTC; CDR3aa: CASSPLTGGRETQYF
v_gene: TRBV30; d_gene: TRBD2; j_gene: TRBJ2-3; abundance: -; CDR3nt: TGTGCCTGGAATTTGGGACTAGCGGGGGGCACAGATACGCAGTATTTT; CDR3aa: CAWNLGLAGGTDTQYF
v_gene: TRBV11-2; d_gene: -; j_gene: TRBJ1-4; abundance: -; CDR3nt: TGTGCCAGCAGCTTAGATGGAGGCGCTAATGAAAAACTGTTTTTT; CDR3aa: CASSLDGGANEKLFF
v_gene: TRBV13; d_gene: -; j_gene: TRBJ2-1; abundance: -; CDR3nt: TGTGCCAGCAGCTTATTTTATAGCTCCTACAATGAGCAGTTCTTC; CDR3aa: CASSLFYSSYNEQFF
v_gene: TRBV9; d_gene: TRBD1; j_gene: TRBJ1-2; abundance: -; CDR3nt: TGTGCCAGCAGAGGGGGACAGGGCTATGAAAACTATGGCTACACCTTC; CDR3aa: CASRGGQGYENYGYTF
v_gene: TRBV4-3; d_gene: -; j_gene: TRBJ1-5; abundance: -; CDR3nt: TGCGCCAGCAGCCAAGATCATGCTGGCAATCAGCCCCAGCATTTT; CDR3aa: CASSQDHAGNQPQHF
v_gene: TRBV29-1; d_gene: TRBD1; j_gene: TRBJ1-1; abundance: -; CDR3nt: TGCAGCGTTAAGACAGGGTACACTGAAGCTTTCTTT; CDR3aa: CSVKTGYTEAFF
v_gene: TRBV29-1; d_gene: -; j_gene: TRBJ2-5; abundance: -; CDR3nt: TGCAGCGTTGCTCTAGGGGCTGTCCAAGAGACCCAGTACTTC; CDR3aa: CSVALGAVQETQYF
v_gene: TRBV28; d_gene: TRBD2; j_gene: TRBJ2-5; abundance: -; CDR3nt: TGTGCCAGCAGTCCCGGGACTAGCGACGTCCAAGAGACCCAGTACTTC; CDR3aa: CASSPGTSDVQETQYF
v_gene: TRBV5-4; d_gene: TRBD1; j_gene: TRBJ2-7; abundance: -; CDR3nt: TGTGCCAGCAGTTACGGACAGGACTTATACGAGCAGTACTTC; CDR3aa: CASSYGQDLYEQYF
v_gene: TRBV9; d_gene: TRBD1; j_gene: TRBJ1-3; abundance: -; CDR3nt: TGTGCCAGCAGCTCCCCAGGGGGGTCACTCTCTGGAAACACCATATATTTT; CDR3aa: CASSSPGGSLSGNTIYF
v_gene: TRBV9; d_gene: -; j_gene: TRBJ2-7; abundance: -; CDR3nt: TGTGCCAGCAGCGCGGGTGGAGGGCTCGGCTACGAGCAGTACTTC; CDR3aa: CASSAGGGLGYEQYF
v_gene: TRBV28; d_gene: -; j_gene: TRBJ1-2; abundance: -; CDR3nt: TGTGCCAGCAGTTTCGGGGGGCAGGGAGTATATGGCTACACCTTC; CDR3aa: CASSFGGQGVYGYTF
v_gene: TRBV10-3; d_gene: -; j_gene: TRBJ2-7; abundance: once; CDR3nt: TGTGCCACCGTAGCGGACTGGAGCTCCTACGAGCAGTACTTC; CDR3aa: CATVADWSSYEQYF
v_gene: TRBV7-2; d_gene: -; j_gene: TRBJ1-1; abundance: -; CDR3nt: TGTGCCAGCAGCTTAGGAAGGGGCGGGGCCCCCGGGACTGAAGCTTTCTTT; CDR3aa: CASSLGRGGAPGTEAFF
v_gene: TRBV7-2; d_gene: TRBD1; j_gene: TRBJ2-7; abundance: -; CDR3nt: TGTGCCAGCAGCGTGTTCTCCCGACAGGGGCTGGGGGAGCAGTACTTC; CDR3aa: CASSVFSRQGLGEQYF
v_gene: TRBV5-1; d_gene: -; j_gene: TRBJ2-3; abundance: -; CDR3nt: TGCGCCAGCAGCTTGGCCGGGGTCAGCACAGATACGCAGTATTTT; CDR3aa: CASSLAGVSTDTQYF
v_gene: TRBV2; d_gene: TRBD2; j_gene: TRBJ2-5; abundance: -; CDR3nt: TGTGCCAGCAGTGACTCGGCGGGGGGGAGTGAGACCCAGTACTTC; CDR3aa: CASSDSAGGSETQYF
v_gene: TRBV6-2/TRBV6-3; d_gene: -; j_gene: TRBJ1-1; abundance: -; CDR3nt: TGTGCCAGCAGTCGAAGCGGGGGGTCTGGCACTGAAGCTTTCTTT; CDR3aa: CASSRSGGSGTEAFF
v_gene: TRBV10-2; d_gene: -; j_gene: TRBJ1-1; abundance: -; CDR3nt: TGCGCCAGCAGTGGGGACGGTGGTGAAGCTTTCTTT; CDR3aa: CASSGDGGEAFF
v_gene: TRBV14; d_gene: TRBD1; j_gene: TRBJ2-7; abundance: -; CDR3nt: TGTGCCAGCAGCAGGGACAGTAGGGAGCAGTACTTC; CDR3aa: CASSRDSREQYF
v_gene: TRBV5-6; d_gene: TRBD1; j_gene: TRBJ1-3; abundance: -; CDR3nt: TGTGCCAGCAGACGACAGGGTCAGTCTGGAAACACCATATATTTT; CDR3aa: CASRRQGQSGNTIYF